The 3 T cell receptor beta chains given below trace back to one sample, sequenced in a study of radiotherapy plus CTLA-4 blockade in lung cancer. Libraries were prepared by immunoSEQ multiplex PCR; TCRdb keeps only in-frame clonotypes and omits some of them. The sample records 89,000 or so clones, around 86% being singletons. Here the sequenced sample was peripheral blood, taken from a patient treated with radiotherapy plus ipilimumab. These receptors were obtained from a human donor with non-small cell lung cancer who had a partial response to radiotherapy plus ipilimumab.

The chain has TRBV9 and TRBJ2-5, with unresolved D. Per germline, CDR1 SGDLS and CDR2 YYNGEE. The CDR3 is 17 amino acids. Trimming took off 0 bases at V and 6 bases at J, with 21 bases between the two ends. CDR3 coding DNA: TGTGCCAGCAGCGTAGTACAGCCAAAGGTCGATCAAAAGACCCAGTACTTC. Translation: CASSVVQPKVDQKTQYF.

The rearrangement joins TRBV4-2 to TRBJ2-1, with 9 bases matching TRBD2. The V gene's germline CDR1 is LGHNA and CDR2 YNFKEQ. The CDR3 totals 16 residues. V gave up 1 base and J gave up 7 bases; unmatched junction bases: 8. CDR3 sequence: CASSQGSAGGGNEQFF. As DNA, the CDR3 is TGTGCCAGCAGCCAAGGTTCGGCGGGAGGGGGGAATGAGCAGTTCTTC.

The CDR3 DNA is TGTGCCAGCAGCCCAGGACAGGGATTTGCAGAGACCCAGTACTTC. Translated, it gives CASSPGQGFAETQYF. The V call is TRBV5-4, the J call TRBJ2-5; 8 positions agree with TRBD1. CDR3 length: 15 residues. Trimming at V came to 4 bases and at J to 4 bases, leaving 9 bases not matched to a gene. CDR1 is SGHNT and CDR2 is YYREEE in the germline V gene (reference sequence). Combining the CDR3 with reference TRBV5-4 and TRBJ2-5 gives the whole variable domain ETGVTQSPTHLIKTRGQQVTLRCSSQSGHNTVSWYQQALGQGPQFIFQYYREEENGRGNFPPRFSGLQFPNYSSELNVNALELDDSALYLCASSPGQGFAETQYFGPGTRLLVL.